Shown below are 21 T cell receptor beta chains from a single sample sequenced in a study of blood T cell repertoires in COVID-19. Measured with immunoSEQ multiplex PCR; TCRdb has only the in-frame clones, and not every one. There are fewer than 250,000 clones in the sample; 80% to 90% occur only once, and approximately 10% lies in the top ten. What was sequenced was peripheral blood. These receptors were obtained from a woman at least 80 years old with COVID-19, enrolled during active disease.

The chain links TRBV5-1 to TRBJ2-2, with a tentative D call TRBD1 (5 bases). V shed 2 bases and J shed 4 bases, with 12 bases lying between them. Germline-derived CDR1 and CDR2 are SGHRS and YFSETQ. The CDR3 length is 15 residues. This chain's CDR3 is CASSLSQGGTGELFF. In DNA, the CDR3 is TGCGCCAGCAGCTTATCTCAGGGCGGCACCGGGGAGCTGTTTTTT. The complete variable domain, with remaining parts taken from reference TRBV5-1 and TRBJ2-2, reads KAGVTQTPRYLIKTRGQQVTLSCSPISGHRSVSWYQQTPGQGLQFLFEYFSETQRNKGNFPGRFSGRQFSNSRSEMNVSTLELGDSALYLCASSLSQGGTGELFFGEGSRLTVL.

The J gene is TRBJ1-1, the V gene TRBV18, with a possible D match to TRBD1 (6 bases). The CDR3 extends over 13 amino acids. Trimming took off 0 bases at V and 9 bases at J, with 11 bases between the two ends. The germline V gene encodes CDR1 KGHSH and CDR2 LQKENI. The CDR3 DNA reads TGTGCCAGCTCACCACCGGACAGTCTTAAAGCTTTCTTT. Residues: CASSPPDSLKAFF.

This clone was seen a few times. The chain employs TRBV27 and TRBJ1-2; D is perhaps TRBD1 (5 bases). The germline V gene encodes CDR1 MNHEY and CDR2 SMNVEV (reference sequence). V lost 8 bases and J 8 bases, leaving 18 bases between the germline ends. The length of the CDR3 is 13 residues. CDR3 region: CASANGGSWGYTF. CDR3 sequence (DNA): TGTGCCAGCGCCAACGGGGGGTCCTGGGGCTACACCTTC.

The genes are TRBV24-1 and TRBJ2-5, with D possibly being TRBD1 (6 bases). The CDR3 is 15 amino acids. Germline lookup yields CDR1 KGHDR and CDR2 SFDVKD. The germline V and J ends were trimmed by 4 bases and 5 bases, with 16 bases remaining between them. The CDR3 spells CATSERTGLMETQYF. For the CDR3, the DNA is TGTGCCACCAGTGAACGTACAGGGCTAATGGAGACCCAGTACTTC.

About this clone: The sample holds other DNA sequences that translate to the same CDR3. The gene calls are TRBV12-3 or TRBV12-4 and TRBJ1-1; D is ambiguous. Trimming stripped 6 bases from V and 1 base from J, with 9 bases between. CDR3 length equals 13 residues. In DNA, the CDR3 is TGTGCCAGCAGCATTCAGGAGAACACTGAAGCTTTCTTT. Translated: CASSIQENTEAFF.

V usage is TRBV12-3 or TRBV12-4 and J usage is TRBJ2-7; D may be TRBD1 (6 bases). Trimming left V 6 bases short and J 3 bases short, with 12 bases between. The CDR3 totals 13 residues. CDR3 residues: CASSRLRGYEQYF. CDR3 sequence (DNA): TGTGCCAGCAGCCGACTCAGGGGCTACGAGCAGTACTTC.

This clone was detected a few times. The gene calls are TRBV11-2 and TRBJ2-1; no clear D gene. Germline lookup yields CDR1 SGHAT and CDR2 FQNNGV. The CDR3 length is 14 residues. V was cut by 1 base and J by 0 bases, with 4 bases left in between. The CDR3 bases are TGTGCCAGCAGCTTAGCTCTCTCCTACAATGAGCAGTTCTTC. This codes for CASSLALSYNEQFF.

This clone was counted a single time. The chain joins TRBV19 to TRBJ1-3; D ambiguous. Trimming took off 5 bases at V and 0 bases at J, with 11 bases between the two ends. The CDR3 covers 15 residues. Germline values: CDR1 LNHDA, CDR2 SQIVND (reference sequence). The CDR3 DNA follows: TGTGCCAGTAGTCTCGAAGGGAGCTCTGGAAACACCATATATTTT. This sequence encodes CASSLEGSSGNTIYF.

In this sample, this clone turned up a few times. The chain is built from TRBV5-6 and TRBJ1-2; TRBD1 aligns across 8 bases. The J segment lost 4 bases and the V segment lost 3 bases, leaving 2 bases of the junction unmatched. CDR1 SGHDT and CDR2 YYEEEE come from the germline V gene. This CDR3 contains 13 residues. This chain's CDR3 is CASSSQGAYGYTF. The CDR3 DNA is TGTGCCAGCAGCTCTCAGGGGGCCTATGGCTACACCTTC.

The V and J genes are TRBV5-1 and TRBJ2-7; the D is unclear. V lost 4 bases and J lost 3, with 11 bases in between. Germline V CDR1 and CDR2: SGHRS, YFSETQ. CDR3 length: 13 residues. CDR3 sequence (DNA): TGCGCCAGCAGCGTTGACTGGAACTACGAGCAGTACGTC. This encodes CASSVDWNYEQYV.

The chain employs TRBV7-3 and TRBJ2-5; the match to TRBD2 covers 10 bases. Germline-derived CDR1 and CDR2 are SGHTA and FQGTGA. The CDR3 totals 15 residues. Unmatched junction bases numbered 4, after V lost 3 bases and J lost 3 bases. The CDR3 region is CASSLAGTSEETQYF. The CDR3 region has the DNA TGTGCCAGCAGCTTGGCGGGGACTAGCGAAGAGACCCAGTACTTC.

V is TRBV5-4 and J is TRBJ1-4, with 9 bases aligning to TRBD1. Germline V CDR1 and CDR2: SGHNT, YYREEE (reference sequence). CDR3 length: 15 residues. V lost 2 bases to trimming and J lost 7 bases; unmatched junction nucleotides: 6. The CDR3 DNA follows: TGTGCCAGCAGCTTACAGGGGGCCGGAGGTGAAAAACTGTTTTTT. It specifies CASSLQGAGGEKLFF. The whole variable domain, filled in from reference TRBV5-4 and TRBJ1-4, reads ETGVTQSPTHLIKTRGQQVTLRCSSQSGHNTVSWYQQALGQGPQFIFQYYREEENGRGNFPPRFSGLQFPNYSSELNVNALELDDSALYLCASSLQGAGGEKLFFGSGTQLSVL.

This chain's CDR3 is CASSKGDKYYEQYV. The CDR3 bases are TGTGCCAGCAGCAAAGGGGACAAATACTACGAGCAGTACGTC. This sequence joins TRBV21-1 and TRBJ2-7; the D call TRBD1 from the table was never checked on the DNA. TRBV21-1 is a known pseudogene. The CDR3 is made up of 14 amino acids.

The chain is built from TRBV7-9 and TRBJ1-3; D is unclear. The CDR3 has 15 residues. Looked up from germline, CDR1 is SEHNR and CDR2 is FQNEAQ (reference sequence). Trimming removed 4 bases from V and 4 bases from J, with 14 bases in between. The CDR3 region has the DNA TGTGCCAGCAGCTCCCTGACACCCGCGGGAAACACCATATATTTT. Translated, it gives CASSSLTPAGNTIYF.

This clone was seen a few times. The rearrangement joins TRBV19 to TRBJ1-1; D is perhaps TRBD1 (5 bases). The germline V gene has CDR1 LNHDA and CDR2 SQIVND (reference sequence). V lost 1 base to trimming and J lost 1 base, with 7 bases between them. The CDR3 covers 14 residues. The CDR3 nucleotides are TGTGCCAGTAGTATAGGTCAGGGGAACACTGAAGCTTTCTTT. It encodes CASSIGQGNTEAFF.

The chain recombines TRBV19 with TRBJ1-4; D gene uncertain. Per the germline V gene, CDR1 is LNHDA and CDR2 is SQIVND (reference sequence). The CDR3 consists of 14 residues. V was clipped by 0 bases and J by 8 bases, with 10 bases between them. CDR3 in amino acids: CASSIDYTGEKLFF. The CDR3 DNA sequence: TGTGCCAGTAGTATAGACTATACGGGGGAAAAACTGTTTTTT.

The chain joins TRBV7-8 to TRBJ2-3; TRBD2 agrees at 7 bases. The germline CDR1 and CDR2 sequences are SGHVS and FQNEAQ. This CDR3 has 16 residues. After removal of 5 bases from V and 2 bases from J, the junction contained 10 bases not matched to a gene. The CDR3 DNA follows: TGTGCCAGCAGCCGAGGGGCGGGGACTAACACAGATACGCAGTATTTT. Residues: CASSRGAGTNTDTQYF.

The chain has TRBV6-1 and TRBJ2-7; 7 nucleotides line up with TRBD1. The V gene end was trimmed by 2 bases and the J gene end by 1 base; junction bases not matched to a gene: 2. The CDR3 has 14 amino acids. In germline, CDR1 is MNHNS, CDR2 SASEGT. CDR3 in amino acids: CASSEPGQSYEQYV. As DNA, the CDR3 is TGTGCCAGCAGTGAACCGGGACAGTCCTACGAGCAGTACGTC.

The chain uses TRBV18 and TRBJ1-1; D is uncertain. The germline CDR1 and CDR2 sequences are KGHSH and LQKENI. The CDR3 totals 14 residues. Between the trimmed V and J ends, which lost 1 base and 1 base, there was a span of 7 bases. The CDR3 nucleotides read TGTGCCAGCTCACCACAATCCTCGAACACTGAAGCTTTCTTT. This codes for CASSPQSSNTEAFF.

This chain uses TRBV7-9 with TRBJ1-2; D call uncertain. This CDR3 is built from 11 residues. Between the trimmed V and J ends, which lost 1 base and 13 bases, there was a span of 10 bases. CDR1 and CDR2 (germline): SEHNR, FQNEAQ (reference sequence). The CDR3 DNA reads TGTGCCAGCAGCTTAGGGGCCCTCCGCACCTTC. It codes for CASSLGALRTF.

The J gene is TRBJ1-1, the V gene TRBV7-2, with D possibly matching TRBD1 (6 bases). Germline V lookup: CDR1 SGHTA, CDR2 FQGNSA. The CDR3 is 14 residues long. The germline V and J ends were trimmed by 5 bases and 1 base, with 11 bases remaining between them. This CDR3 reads CASSSGQQNTEAFF. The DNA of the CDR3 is TGTGCCAGCAGCAGTGGACAGCAGAACACTGAAGCTTTCTTT.